This is a list of T cell receptor beta chains from one sample in a study of T cells in localized non-small cell lung cancer. The assay was immunoSEQ multiplex PCR, and TCRdb's table has in-frame clones only and misses some. The repertoire holds tens of thousands of clones, approximately 90% seen once, with about 20% in the top ten. The sequences come from peripheral blood, collected before any cancer treatment. These receptors came from a man aged 35 to 70 with stage I squamous cell lung carcinoma. Both conserved end residues are part of each CDR3. The order of the fields is clone size, V gene, D gene, J gene, CDR3 DNA, CDR3 protein. A D gene is named only where the DNA matches it firmly. Clone size appears in some rows only: once, few, many, or a class for an expanded clone.

>once|TRBV4-3|-|TRBJ2-5
TGCGCCAGCAGCCTCCAAAACCAAGAGACCCAGTACTTC
CASSLQNQETQYF
>-|TRBV7-9|TRBD2|TRBJ2-2
TGTGCCAGCAGTCGTTTGGGACTAGCCGGGGAGCTGTTTTTT
CASSRLGLAGELFF
>-|TRBV7-2|TRBD1|TRBJ1-3
TGTGCCAGCAGCTTACGGCTGGCAGGGGGCTCTGGAAACACCATATATTTT
CASSLRLAGGSGNTIYF
>few|TRBV7-2|-|TRBJ2-1
TGTGCCAGCAGCCCCTATAGCGTCGGCGAGCAGTTCTTC
CASSPYSVGEQFF
>-|TRBV28|TRBD1|TRBJ2-7
TGTGCCAGCAGTTTGGGACAGATCTACGAGCAGTACTTC
CASSLGQIYEQYF
>-|TRBV27|-|TRBJ2-7
TGTGCCAGCACCCCTAGTACAGGGATCCACGAGCAGTACTTC
CASTPSTGIHEQYF
>-|TRBV5-1|-|TRBJ1-4
TGCGCCAGCAGCTCCGGGACTGCAACTAATGAAAAACTGTTTTTT
CASSSGTATNEKLFF
>once|TRBV6-6|TRBD2|TRBJ2-3
TGTGCCAGCAGGCCGGGACTAGAAGCAGATACGCAGTATTTT
CASRPGLEADTQYF
>-|TRBV11-1|-|TRBJ2-7
TGTGCCAGCAGCTTTGCCCAGGGGAACTACGAGCAGTACTTC
CASSFAQGNYEQYF
>-|TRBV27|-|TRBJ1-1
TGTGCCAGCAGTTTATCTTCGGGGGGCGGTACTGAAGCTTTCTTT
CASSLSSGGGTEAFF
>-|TRBV28|TRBD2|TRBJ2-5
TGTGCCAGCACCCGGCGGGGGGCAAGCGGGGAGACCCAGTACTTC
CASTRRGASGETQYF
>-|TRBV7-2|-|TRBJ2-7
TGTGCCAGCAGCTTAGTTGGGGGGCTCAGCTCCTACGAGCAGTACTTC
CASSLVGGLSSYEQYF
>-|TRBV27|-|TRBJ2-1
TGTGCCAGCAAGACTGGCAATGAGCAGTTCTTC
CASKTGNEQFF
>-|TRBV15|-|TRBJ2-1
TGTGCCACCAGCAGAGATAAGGGCGTGGCCTCCAATGAGCAGTTCTTC
CATSRDKGVASNEQFF
>-|TRBV11-2|-|TRBJ2-1
TGTGCCAGCAGCTCCAACCCCAGGACGAATGAGCAGTTCTTC
CASSSNPRTNEQFF
>-|TRBV15|-|TRBJ1-5
TGTGCCACCAGCAGAGACTCGGGTCAGCCCCAGCATTTT
CATSRDSGQPQHF
>once|TRBV11-1|-|TRBJ1-1
TGTGCCAGCAGCTCCTTACAGGGCATGAACACTGAAGCTTTCTTT
CASSSLQGMNTEAFF
>-|TRBV6-1|TRBD2|TRBJ2-4
TGTGCCAGCAGTGTTGGACTAGCGGGAGACCAGTACTTC
CASSVGLAGDQYF
>-|TRBV4-1|-|TRBJ2-1
TGCGCCAGCAGCCAAGATTTGGGCTCCTACAATGAGCAGTTCTTC
CASSQDLGSYNEQFF
>-|TRBV19|-|TRBJ1-3
TGTGCCAGTAGTACCCAGACCTCTGGAAACACCATATATTTT
CASSTQTSGNTIYF
>-|TRBV9|-|TRBJ2-1
TGTGCCAGCAGCGTGGGTCCGAGGAATGAGCAGTTCTTC
CASSVGPRNEQFF
>-|TRBV27|TRBD1|TRBJ1-3
TGTGCCAGCAGTTCCCTGACAGGGGGCGGAAACACCATATATTTT
CASSSLTGGGNTIYF
>-|TRBV30|TRBD2|TRBJ2-5
TGTGCCTGCACCCCTACTAGCGGGCGGGGGGAGACCCAGTACTTC
CACTPTSGRGETQYF
>-|TRBV15|TRBD1|TRBJ2-1
TGTGCCACCAGCAGAGGCCCGGGACAGGGGCTGAGCTCCTACAATGAGCAGTTCTTC
CATSRGPGQGLSSYNEQFF
>once|TRBV5-1|TRBD2|TRBJ2-1
TGCGCCAGCAGCGCCCAGGGACTAGCGGGAACAGAGCAGTTCTTC
CASSAQGLAGTEQFF
>-|TRBV5-4|-|TRBJ1-5
TGCGCCAGCAGCCAGACGGGGGACGTAGGCAATCAGCCCCAGCATTTT
CASSQTGDVGNQPQHF
>-|TRBV27|-|TRBJ2-7
TGTGCCAGCAGTTTTTCTCCCTTCTACGAGCAGTACTTC
CASSFSPFYEQYF
>-|TRBV5-1|-|TRBJ2-3
TGCGCCAGCAGACCGGACTCAGGCACAGATACGCAGTATTTT
CASRPDSGTDTQYF
>-|TRBV2|TRBD1|TRBJ1-6
TGTGCCAGCAGTGGGGACAGGGGAGGTTCACCCCTCCACTTT
CASSGDRGGSPLHF
>-|TRBV7-9|-|TRBJ1-1
TGTGCCAGCAGCTTAGCTACGGGGAAGAGGGCTGAAGCTTTCTTT
CASSLATGKRAEAFF
>-|TRBV11-3|-|TRBJ2-5
TGTGCCAGCAGCTTAGGGGCAGGTGGAGAGACCCAGTACTTC
CASSLGAGGETQYF
>-|TRBV11-3|-|TRBJ2-3
TGTGCCAGCAGCTTTAAAAGGGACCGCCCGCCCACGCAGTATTTT
CASSFKRDRPPTQYF
>-|TRBV28|-|TRBJ2-1
TGTGCCAGCAGTTTAGAACCGCAAGGGTGGGAGCAGTTCTTC
CASSLEPQGWEQFF
>-|TRBV19|TRBD1|TRBJ1-1
TGTGCCAGTAGTTCCCAGGGGGCGCGAACTGAAGCTTTCTTT
CASSSQGARTEAFF
>-|TRBV19|-|TRBJ1-2
TGTGCCAGTAGTGGCTCAGTTAACTATGGCTACACCTTC
CASSGSVNYGYTF
>once|TRBV7-2|TRBD2|TRBJ2-1
TGTGCCAGCAGCTTAGGGCCGACTAGCGGGACCAATGAGCAGTTCTTC
CASSLGPTSGTNEQFF
>once|TRBV28|TRBD2|TRBJ2-5
TGTGCCAGCCCTCCGTATGGCCTGGCGGGAGCACGTGACGGGTATCAAGAGACCCAGTACTTC
CASPPYGLAGARDGYQETQYF
>once|TRBV6-5|TRBD1|TRBJ2-1
TGTGCCAGCAGGAAACAGGGGGAGTACGATGAGCAGTTCTTC
CASRKQGEYDEQFF
>-|TRBV2|-|TRBJ1-5
TGTGCCAGCAGATACAGGGTAGATCAGCCCCAGCATTTT
CASRYRVDQPQHF
>-|TRBV7-9|-|TRBJ2-5
TGTGCCAGCAGCCCCCAAGGGCGCGCGGCCCAGTACTTC
CASSPQGRAAQYF
>few|TRBV6-5|-|TRBJ2-1
TGTGCCAGCAGTAGCTCCCTCTCTTGGAATGAGCAGTTCTTC
CASSSSLSWNEQFF